One and the same sample provided the 22 T cell receptor beta chains below, sequenced in a study of T cell changes during pregnancy in multiple sclerosis. Produced via immunoSEQ multiplex PCR; TCRdb's table is partial and in-frame only. The sample has 95,000 to 110,000 clones, 85% to 95% seen once. The source material was peripheral blood, sampled in the third trimester of pregnancy. These receptors were taken from a female donor in good health, enrolled as a control in a pregnancy study.

V gene TRBV5-4 combines with J gene TRBJ2-7; D perhaps matches TRBD2 (6 bases). The CDR3 runs 13 residues. Germline CDR1 and CDR2: SGHNT and YYREEE (reference sequence). Trimming removed 0 bases at V and 7 bases at J, with 11 bases between. CDR3 sequence reads: CASSLEFRGEQYF. In DNA form, the CDR3 reads TGTGCCAGCAGCTTGGAATTTCGGGGGGAGCAGTACTTC.

The gene calls are TRBV25-1 and TRBJ2-7, with D possibly TRBD2 on 5 matching bases. The CDR3 length is 13 residues. Germline loops: CDR1 MGHDK, CDR2 SYGVNS. Trimming left V 3 bases short and J 5 bases short, with 11 bases between. The CDR3 bases are TGTGCCAGCAGTGACTGGAGGAACCACGAGCAGTACTTC. Translation: CASSDWRNHEQYF.

Only one count was recorded for this clone. CDR3 in DNA: TGCGCCAGCAGCCAAGATTTATTCTCCCCCACAGGTGATGAAAAACTGTTTTTT. Translating gives CASSQDLFSPTGDEKLFF. This chain joins TRBV4-3 and TRBJ1-4; TRBD1 might be the D (5 bases). The germline V and J ends were trimmed by 0 bases and 6 bases, with 20 bases remaining between them. This CDR3 contains 18 residues. Per the germline V gene, CDR1 is LGHNA and CDR2 is YSLEER.

The rearrangement links TRBV5-1 to TRBJ1-4; D uncertain. Germline-derived CDR1 and CDR2 are SGHRS and YFSETQ. The CDR3 is 13 residues long. Trimming pared 4 bases from V and 4 bases from J, leaving 8 bases between. The CDR3 spells CASSAQDNEKLFF. The CDR3 nucleotides read TGCGCCAGCAGCGCCCAGGATAATGAAAAACTGTTTTTT.

The rearrangement links TRBV9 to TRBJ1-1; the D is unclear. The germline CDR1 and CDR2 sequences are SGDLS and YYNGEE. Trimming took off 0 bases at V and 6 bases at J, with 18 bases between the two ends. The CDR3 is 16 residues long. The CDR3 loop is CASSVAGGPPSPEAFF. In DNA, the CDR3 is TGTGCCAGCAGCGTAGCGGGAGGGCCCCCATCCCCTGAAGCTTTCTTT.

The chain couples TRBV7-3 to TRBJ2-7; D is possibly TRBD2 (6 bases). Per germline, CDR1 SGHTA and CDR2 FQGTGA. V lost 2 bases and J lost 1, with 12 bases in between. The CDR3 is made up of 15 amino acids. CDR3 protein: CASSLSGTGSYEQYF. The CDR3 DNA sequence: TGTGCCAGCAGCTTATCAGGGACTGGTTCCTACGAGCAGTACTTC.

This chain links TRBV5-8 with TRBJ1-1; TRBD1 matches at 9 bases. Germline lookup yields CDR1 SGHTS and CDR2 YDEGEE. The CDR3 runs to 18 residues. V shed 1 base and J 3 bases; nucleotides not matched to a gene: 13. The CDR3: CASSLWLGQGRIDTEAFF. CDR3 nucleotide sequence: TGTGCCAGCAGCTTGTGGCTGGGACAGGGTAGGATAGACACTGAAGCTTTCTTT.

This chain uses TRBV6-5 with TRBJ2-1, with D possibly being TRBD2 (5 bases). Germline V gives CDR1 MNHEY, CDR2 SVGAGI. The CDR3 runs to 15 residues. Trimming stripped 2 bases from V and 2 bases from J, with 10 bases between. CDR3 nucleotides: TGTGCCAGCAGTTACGATTCGGGGACCTACAATGAGCAGTTCTTC. This encodes CASSYDSGTYNEQFF.

The chain uses TRBV27 and TRBJ2-2; D uncertain. CDR1 is MNHEY and CDR2 is SMNVEV in the germline V gene (reference sequence). The V gene lost 2 bases and the J gene lost 5 bases, with 9 bases spanning the gap. The CDR3 is 14 residues long. The CDR3 sequence is CASSLGPWTGELFF. CDR3 in DNA: TGTGCCAGCAGTTTAGGGCCGTGGACCGGGGAGCTGTTTTTT.

The chain employs TRBV9 and TRBJ1-3, with D maybe TRBD1 (5 bases). This CDR3 has 16 residues. Germline V lookup: CDR1 SGDLS, CDR2 YYNGEE. Trimming took 4 bases from V and 0 from J, leaving 14 bases between them. CDR3 sequence: CASSPDSLISGNTIYF. CDR3 bases: TGTGCCAGCAGCCCCGACAGCCTCATCTCTGGAAACACCATATATTTT.

This chain joins TRBV5-6 and TRBJ1-2; D unclear. The CDR3 is 13 amino acids. CDR1 and CDR2 (germline): SGHDT, YYEEEE. The V gene lost 0 bases and the J gene lost 7 bases, with 10 bases spanning the gap. CDR3: CASSLGESGGYTF. The CDR3 bases are TGTGCCAGCAGCTTGGGGGAGTCGGGTGGCTACACCTTC.

In its sample, this clone was seen a few times. The chain employs TRBV7-3 and TRBJ1-1; TRBD1 aligns across 7 bases. Germline assignment: CDR1 SGHTA and CDR2 FQGTGA. The CDR3 totals 15 residues. V lost 5 bases and J lost 1; bases outside the gene matches: 7. CDR3 residues: CASSGTGTANTEAFF. The DNA for the CDR3 is TGTGCCAGCAGCGGTACCGGGACAGCGAACACTGAAGCTTTCTTT.

The chain has TRBV6-6 and TRBJ1-5; D remains ambiguous. Germline CDR1 MNHNY, CDR2 SVGAGI (reference sequence). This CDR3 is 13 amino acids long. Trimming removed 6 bases at V and 5 bases at J, with 11 bases between. The CDR3 is CASSDTEYQPQHF. CDR3 in DNA: TGTGCCAGCAGCGACACCGAATATCAGCCCCAGCATTTT.

The CDR3 spells CASSRGVTDTQYF. CDR3 in DNA: TGTGCCTCCTCTCGGGGGGTCACAGATACGCAGTATTTT. The chain has TRBV30 and TRBJ2-3; TRBD2 aligns across 7 bases. The CDR3 extends over 13 amino acids. Germline assignment: CDR1 GTSNPN and CDR2 SVGIG (reference sequence). Trimming took 7 bases from V and 2 from J; bases not matched to a gene: 6.

The J gene is TRBJ1-1, the V gene TRBV4-3; no clear D. The V end lost 0 bases, the J end lost 8 bases, and 13 bases lay between the germline ends. The CDR3 totals 14 residues. CDR1 is LGHNA, CDR2 YSLEER, per germline. The DNA for the CDR3 is TGCGCCAGCAGCCAAGATAGAAGTAGCCCCGAAGCTTTCTTT. It translates to CASSQDRSSPEAFF.

The J gene is TRBJ1-1, the V gene TRBV5-4, with 7 bases that match TRBD1. J was trimmed by 1 base and V by 4 bases; bases with no gene match: 7. From germline, CDR1 is SGHNT and CDR2 YYREEE (reference sequence). The CDR3 has 15 amino acids. In nucleotides, the CDR3 is TGTGCCAGCAGCCAACTAAGACAGGGGAACACTGAAGCTTTCTTT. Translation: CASSQLRQGNTEAFF.

A few counts support this clone. This sample also contains other DNA sequences that code for the same CDR3. The rearrangement uses TRBV18 and TRBJ1-1; a weak D match, TRBD1 (5 bases). Germline loops: CDR1 KGHSH, CDR2 LQKENI. The CDR3 covers 14 residues. Trimming removed 3 bases at V and 1 base at J, with 9 bases between. The CDR3 coding sequence is TGTGCCAGCTCACCCCAGGGAGGGAACACTGAAGCTTTCTTT. It codes for CASSPQGGNTEAFF.

V is TRBV5-1 and J is TRBJ2-3; unclear D gene. The CDR3 consists of 13 residues. Germline CDR1 is SGHRS and CDR2 is YFSETQ. Trimming pared 0 bases from V and 3 bases from J, leaving 5 bases between. The CDR3 sequence is CASSLGPTDTQYF. The CDR3 DNA is TGCGCCAGCAGCTTGGGGCCTACAGATACGCAGTATTTT.

This clone was detected only a few times. The rearrangement joins TRBV18 to TRBJ1-6, with 8 bases matching TRBD1. The junction had 6 bases not matched to a gene; V was cut back by 3 bases and J by 8 bases. The CDR3 has 15 amino acids. Germline CDR1 reads KGHSH; CDR2 reads LQKENI. CDR3 nucleotides: TGTGCCAGCTCACCGGGACAGGCCGGGGATTCACCCCTCCACTTT. Protein product: CASSPGQAGDSPLHF.

The genes are TRBV15 and TRBJ1-5; the match to TRBD1 covers 7 bases. This CDR3 comprises 18 residues. J gave up 2 bases and V 2 bases, and 12 bases lay outside the gene matches. CDR1 and CDR2 (germline): LNHNV, YYDKDF (reference sequence). CDR3 sequence: CATSRSQTGSLGNQPQHF. Written as DNA, the CDR3 is TGTGCCACCAGCAGATCTCAGACAGGGTCCCTCGGCAATCAGCCCCAGCATTTT.

This rearrangement joins TRBV19 to TRBJ1-6, with TRBD1 matching 7 bases. Germline loops: CDR1 LNHDA, CDR2 SQIVND (reference sequence). This CDR3 is built from 17 residues. The ends lost 3 bases at V and 5 bases at J; junction bases unmatched: 10. CDR3 nucleotides: TGTGCCAGTAGTATGGACAGGCGGCGGAACCATAATTCACCCCTCCACTTT. Its protein is CASSMDRRRNHNSPLHF.

The rearrangement links TRBV30 to TRBJ1-2; TRBD1 agrees at 12 bases. The V gene's germline CDR1 is GTSNPN and CDR2 SVGIG (reference sequence). Trimming at V came to 5 bases and at J to 3 bases, leaving 1 base not matched to a gene. The CDR3 consists of 13 residues. The CDR3 loop reads CAWGTGGDYGYTF. CDR3 sequence (DNA): TGTGCCTGGGGGACAGGGGGCGACTATGGCTACACCTTC. The whole variable domain, remainder taken from reference TRBV30 and TRBJ1-2, is SQTIHQWPATLVQPVGSPLSLECTVEGTSNPNLYWYRQAAGRGLQLLFYSVGIGQISSEVPQNLSASRPQDRQFILSSKKLLLSDSGFYLCAWGTGGDYGYTFGSGTRLTVV.